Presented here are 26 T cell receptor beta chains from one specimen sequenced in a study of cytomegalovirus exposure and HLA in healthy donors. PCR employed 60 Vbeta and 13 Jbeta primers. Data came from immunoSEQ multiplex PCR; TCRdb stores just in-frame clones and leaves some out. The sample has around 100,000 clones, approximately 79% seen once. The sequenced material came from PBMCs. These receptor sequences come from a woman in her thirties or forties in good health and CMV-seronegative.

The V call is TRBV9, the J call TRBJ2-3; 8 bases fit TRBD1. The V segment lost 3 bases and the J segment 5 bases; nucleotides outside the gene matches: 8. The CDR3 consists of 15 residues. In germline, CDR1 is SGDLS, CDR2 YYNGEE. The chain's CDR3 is CASSGDRPSGDTQYF. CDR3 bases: TGTGCCAGCAGCGGGGACAGGCCGAGTGGAGATACGCAGTATTTT.

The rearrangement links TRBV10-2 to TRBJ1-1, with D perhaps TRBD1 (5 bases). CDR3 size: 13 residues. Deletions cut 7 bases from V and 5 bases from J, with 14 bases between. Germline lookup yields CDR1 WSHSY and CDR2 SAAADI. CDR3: CASNPGGGTEAFF. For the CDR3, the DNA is TGCGCCAGCAACCCCGGTGGGGGGACTGAAGCTTTCTTT.

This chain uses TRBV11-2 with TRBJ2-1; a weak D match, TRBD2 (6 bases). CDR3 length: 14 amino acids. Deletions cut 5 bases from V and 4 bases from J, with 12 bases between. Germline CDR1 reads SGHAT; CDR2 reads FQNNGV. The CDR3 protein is CASSRDGGYNEQFF. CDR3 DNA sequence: TGTGCCAGCAGCAGAGACGGGGGTTACAATGAGCAGTTCTTC.

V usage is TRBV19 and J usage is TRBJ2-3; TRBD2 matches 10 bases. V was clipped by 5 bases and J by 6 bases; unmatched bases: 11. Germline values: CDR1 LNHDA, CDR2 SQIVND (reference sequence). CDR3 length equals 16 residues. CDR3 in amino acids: CASSFPSGRALDTQYF. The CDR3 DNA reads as TGTGCCAGTAGTTTCCCCAGCGGGAGGGCCCTGGATACGCAGTATTTT.

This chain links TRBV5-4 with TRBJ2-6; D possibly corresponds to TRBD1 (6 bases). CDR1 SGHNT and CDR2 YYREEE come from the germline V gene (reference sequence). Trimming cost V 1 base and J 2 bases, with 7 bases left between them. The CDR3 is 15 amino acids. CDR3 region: CASSLPGAGANVLTF. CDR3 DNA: TGTGCCAGCAGCTTGCCAGGGGCTGGGGCCAACGTCCTGACTTTC. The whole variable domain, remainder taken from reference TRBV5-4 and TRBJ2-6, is ETGVTQSPTHLIKTRGQQVTLRCSSQSGHNTVSWYQQALGQGPQFIFQYYREEENGRGNFPPRFSGLQFPNYSSELNVNALELDDSALYLCASSLPGAGANVLTFGAGSRLTVL.

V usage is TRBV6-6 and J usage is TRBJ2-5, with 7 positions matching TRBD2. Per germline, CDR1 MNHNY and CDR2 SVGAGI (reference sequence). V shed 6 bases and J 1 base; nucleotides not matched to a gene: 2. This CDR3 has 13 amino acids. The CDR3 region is CASSRTSQETQYF. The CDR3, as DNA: TGTGCCAGCAGCCGGACTAGCCAAGAGACCCAGTACTTC.

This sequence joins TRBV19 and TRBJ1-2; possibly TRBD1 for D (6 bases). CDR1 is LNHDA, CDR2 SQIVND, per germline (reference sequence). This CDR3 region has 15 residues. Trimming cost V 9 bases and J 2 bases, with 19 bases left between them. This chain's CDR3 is CASRTRGGRNYGYTF. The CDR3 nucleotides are TGTGCCAGCCGAACTCGGGGGGGGCGGAACTATGGCTACACCTTC. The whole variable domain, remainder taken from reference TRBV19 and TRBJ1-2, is DGGITQSPKYLFRKEGQNVTLSCEQNLNHDAMYWYRQDPGQGLRLIYYSQIVNDFQKGDIAEGYSVSREKKESFPLTVTSAQKNPTAFYLCASRTRGGRNYGYTFGSGTRLTVV.

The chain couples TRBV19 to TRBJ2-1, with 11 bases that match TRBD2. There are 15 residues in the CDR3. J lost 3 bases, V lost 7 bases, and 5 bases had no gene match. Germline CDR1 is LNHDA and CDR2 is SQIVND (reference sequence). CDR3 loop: CASKKGLADYNEQFF. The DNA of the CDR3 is TGTGCCAGTAAAAAGGGACTAGCGGACTACAATGAGCAGTTCTTC.

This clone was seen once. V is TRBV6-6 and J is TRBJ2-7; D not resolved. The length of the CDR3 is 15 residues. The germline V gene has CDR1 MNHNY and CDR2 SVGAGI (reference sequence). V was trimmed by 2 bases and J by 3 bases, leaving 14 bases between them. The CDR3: CASSYSPGLYYEQYF. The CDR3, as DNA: TGTGCCAGCAGTTACAGCCCAGGCTTGTACTACGAGCAGTACTTC.

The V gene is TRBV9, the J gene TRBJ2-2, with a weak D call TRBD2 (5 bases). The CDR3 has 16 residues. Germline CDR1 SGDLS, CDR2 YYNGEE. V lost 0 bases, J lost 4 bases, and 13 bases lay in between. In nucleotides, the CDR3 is TGTGCCAGCAGCGTAGTCCCAGGAACTAGCACCGGGGAGCTGTTTTTT. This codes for CASSVVPGTSTGELFF.

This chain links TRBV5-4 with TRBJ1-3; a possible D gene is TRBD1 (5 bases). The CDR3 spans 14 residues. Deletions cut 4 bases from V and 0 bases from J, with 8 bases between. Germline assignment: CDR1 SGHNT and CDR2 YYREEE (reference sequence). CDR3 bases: TGTGCCAGCAGCGCCGACAGCTCTGGAAACACCATATATTTT. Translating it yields CASSADSSGNTIYF.

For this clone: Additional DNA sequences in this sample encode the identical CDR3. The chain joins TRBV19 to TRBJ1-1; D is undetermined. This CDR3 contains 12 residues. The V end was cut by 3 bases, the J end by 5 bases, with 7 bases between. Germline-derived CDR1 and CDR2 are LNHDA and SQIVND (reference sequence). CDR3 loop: CASSMSYTEAFF. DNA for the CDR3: TGTGCCAGTAGTATGAGTTATACTGAAGCTTTCTTT.

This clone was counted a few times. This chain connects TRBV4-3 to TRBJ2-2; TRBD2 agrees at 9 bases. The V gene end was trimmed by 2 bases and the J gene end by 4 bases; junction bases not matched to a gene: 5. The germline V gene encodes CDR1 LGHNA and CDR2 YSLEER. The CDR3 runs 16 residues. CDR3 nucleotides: TGCGCCAGCAGCCAATTTGGAGCGGGAGGCACCGGGGAGCTGTTTTTT. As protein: CASSQFGAGGTGELFF.

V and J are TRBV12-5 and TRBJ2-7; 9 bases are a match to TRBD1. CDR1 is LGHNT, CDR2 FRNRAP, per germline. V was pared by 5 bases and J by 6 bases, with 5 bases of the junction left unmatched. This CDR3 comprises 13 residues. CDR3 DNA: TGTGCTAGTGGTACCGGGACAGGGTCCGAGCAGTACTTC. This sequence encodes CASGTGTGSEQYF.

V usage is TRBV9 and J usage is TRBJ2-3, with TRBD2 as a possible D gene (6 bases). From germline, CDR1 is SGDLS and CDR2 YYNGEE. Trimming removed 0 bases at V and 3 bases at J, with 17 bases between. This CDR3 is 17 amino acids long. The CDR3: CASSVASSGSGTDTQYF. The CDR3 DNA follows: TGTGCCAGCAGCGTAGCTTCCTCGGGTAGCGGAACAGATACGCAGTATTTT.

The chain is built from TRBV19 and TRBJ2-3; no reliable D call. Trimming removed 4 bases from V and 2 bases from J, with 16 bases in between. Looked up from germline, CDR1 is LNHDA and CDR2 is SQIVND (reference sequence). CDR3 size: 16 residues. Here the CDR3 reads CASSKLSTLPTDTQYF. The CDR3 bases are TGTGCCAGTAGTAAACTTTCTACTCTTCCCACAGATACGCAGTATTTT. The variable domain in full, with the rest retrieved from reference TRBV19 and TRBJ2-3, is DGGITQSPKYLFRKEGQNVTLSCEQNLNHDAMYWYRQDPGQGLRLIYYSQIVNDFQKGDIAEGYSVSREKKESFPLTVTSAQKNPTAFYLCASSKLSTLPTDTQYFGPGTRLTVL.

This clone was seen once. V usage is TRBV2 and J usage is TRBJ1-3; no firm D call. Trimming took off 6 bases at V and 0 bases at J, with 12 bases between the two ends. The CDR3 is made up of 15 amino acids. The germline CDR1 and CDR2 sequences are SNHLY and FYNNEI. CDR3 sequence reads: CASSLDINSGNTIYF. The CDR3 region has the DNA TGTGCCAGCAGCCTCGACATCAACTCTGGAAACACCATATATTTT.

CDR3 protein: CASSSRTGENTEAFF. For the CDR3, the DNA is TGTGCCAGCAGCTCCCGGACAGGGGAGAACACTGAAGCTTTCTTT. The chain recombines TRBV11-2 with TRBJ1-1; 9 bases are shared with TRBD1. The CDR3 has 15 residues. Germline CDR1 SGHAT, CDR2 FQNNGV. Trimming took 4 bases from V and 1 from J; bases not matched to a gene: 4. The entire variable domain, with the rest obtained from reference TRBV11-2 and TRBJ1-1, is as follows: EAGVAQSPRYKIIEKRQSVAFWCNPISGHATLYWYQQILGQGPKLLIQFQNNGVVDDSQLPKDRFSAERLKGVDSTLKIQPAKLEDSAVYLCASSSRTGENTEAFFGQGTRLTVV.

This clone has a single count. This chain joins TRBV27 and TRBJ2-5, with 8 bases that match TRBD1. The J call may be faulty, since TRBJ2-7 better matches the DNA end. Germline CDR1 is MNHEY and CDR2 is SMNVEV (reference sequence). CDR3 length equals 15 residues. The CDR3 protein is CASSVLRDRSYEQYF. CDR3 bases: TGTGCCAGCAGTGTACTACGGGACAGGTCCTACGAGCAGTACTTC.

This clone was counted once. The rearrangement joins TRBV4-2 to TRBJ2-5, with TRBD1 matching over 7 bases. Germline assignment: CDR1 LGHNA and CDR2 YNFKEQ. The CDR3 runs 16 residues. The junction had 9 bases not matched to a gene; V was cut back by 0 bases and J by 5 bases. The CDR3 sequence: CASSQDHGAGGETQYF. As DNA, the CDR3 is TGTGCCAGCAGCCAAGATCACGGGGCAGGGGGTGAGACCCAGTACTTC.

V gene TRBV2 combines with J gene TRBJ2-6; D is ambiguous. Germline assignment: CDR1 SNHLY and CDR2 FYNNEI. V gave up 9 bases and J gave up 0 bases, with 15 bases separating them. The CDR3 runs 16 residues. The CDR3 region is CASNTVTSSGANVLTF. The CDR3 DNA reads TGTGCCAGTAACACCGTTACCAGCTCTGGGGCCAACGTCCTGACTTTC. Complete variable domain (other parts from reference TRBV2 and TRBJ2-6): EPEVTQTPSHQVTQMGQEVILRCVPISNHLYFYWYRQILGQKVEFLVSFYNNEISEKSEIFDDQFSVERPDGSNFTLKIRSTKLEDSAMYFCASNTVTSSGANVLTFGAGSRLTVL.

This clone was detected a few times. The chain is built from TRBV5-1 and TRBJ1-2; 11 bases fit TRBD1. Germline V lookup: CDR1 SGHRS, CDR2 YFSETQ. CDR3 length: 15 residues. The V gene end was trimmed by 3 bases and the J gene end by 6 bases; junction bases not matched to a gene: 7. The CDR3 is CASSYRDRGLDGYTF. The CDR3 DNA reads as TGCGCCAGCAGCTACCGGGACAGGGGGTTGGATGGCTACACCTTC.

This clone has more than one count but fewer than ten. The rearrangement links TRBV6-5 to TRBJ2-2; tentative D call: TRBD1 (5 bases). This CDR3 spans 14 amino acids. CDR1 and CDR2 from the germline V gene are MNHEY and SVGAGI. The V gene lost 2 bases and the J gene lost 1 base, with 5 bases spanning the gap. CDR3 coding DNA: TGTGCCAGCAGTTACGACAGGAACACCGGGGAGCTGTTTTTT. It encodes CASSYDRNTGELFF.

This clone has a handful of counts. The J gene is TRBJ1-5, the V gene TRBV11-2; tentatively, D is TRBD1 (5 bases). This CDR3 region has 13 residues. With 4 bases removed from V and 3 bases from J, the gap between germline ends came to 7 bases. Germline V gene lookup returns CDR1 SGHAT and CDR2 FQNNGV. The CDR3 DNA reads TGTGCCAGCAGCTCTGGACACAATCAGCCCCAGCATTTT. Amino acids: CASSSGHNQPQHF. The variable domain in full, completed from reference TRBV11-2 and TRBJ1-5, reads EAGVAQSPRYKIIEKRQSVAFWCNPISGHATLYWYQQILGQGPKLLIQFQNNGVVDDSQLPKDRFSAERLKGVDSTLKIQPAKLEDSAVYLCASSSGHNQPQHFGDGTRLSIL.

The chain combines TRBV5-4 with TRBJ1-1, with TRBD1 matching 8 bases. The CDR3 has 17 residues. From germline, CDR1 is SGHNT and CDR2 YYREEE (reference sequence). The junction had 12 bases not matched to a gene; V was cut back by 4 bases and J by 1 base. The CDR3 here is CASSRDRGGPGNTEAFF. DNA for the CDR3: TGTGCCAGCAGCAGAGACAGGGGAGGGCCCGGGAACACTGAAGCTTTCTTT. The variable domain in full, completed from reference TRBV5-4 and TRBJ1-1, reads ETGVTQSPTHLIKTRGQQVTLRCSSQSGHNTVSWYQQALGQGPQFIFQYYREEENGRGNFPPRFSGLQFPNYSSELNVNALELDDSALYLCASSRDRGGPGNTEAFFGQGTRLTVV.

CDR3 residues: CASSLGGLENIQYF. The CDR3 nucleotides read TGTGCCAGCAGCTTAGGGGGGCTTGAAAACATTCAGTACTTC. This chain links TRBV7-9 with TRBJ2-4; maybe TRBD1 (6 bases). V lost 1 base, J lost 5 bases, and 9 bases lay in between. The germline gives CDR1 SEHNR, CDR2 FQNEAQ (reference sequence). CDR3 size: 14 residues.